Sequencing of this T cell receptor beta chain was carried out in a study of T-cell memory formation after mild COVID-19 listed by TCRdb under 2021. With regard to the full study: TCR sequence clusters from the two donors were largely donor specific. Longitudinal TCRalpha and TCRbeta repertoire sequencing tracked T-cell clones expanding and contracting after mild COVID-19 in two donors. Two young, previously healthy adult volunteers, one female and one male, were included in the cohort. What the work shows at the level of the full study, not this receptor alone: Contracting CD4+ clones were located mainly in the CM and EM memory subsets, whereas CD8+ clones were found to be enriched in EMRA. SARS-CoV-2 specificity was not confirmed for the second-wave clones peaking on day 37. The study covered only a couple of mild cases, and larger cohorts including severe cases with pre-infection samples were considered necessary. Some responding clones were found in pre-infection memory, which suggests that pre-existing cross-reactive memory T cells took part in the SARS-CoV-2 response. From day 15 to 85, contracting clones showed balanced CD4/CD8 phenotypes, whereas a second wave of clones that expanded from day 15 to 37 leaned towards CD4+.

Sequencing was carried out with an Illumina NovaSeq 6000. TCRalpha and TCRbeta cDNA libraries were built by 5'RACE with constant-segment primers, adding sample barcodes and unique molecular identifiers. Trizol reagent was used to extract RNA from every sample. Libraries were amplified in two PCR steps, with a second sample barcode and Illumina TruSeq adapters added in the second step. Sequencing of the libraries was done on an Illumina NovaSeq, producing 2 x 150 bp paired-end reads. The study's own analysis went as follows. The reads were demultiplexed and collapsed into UMI-guided consensus sequences using migec v1.2.7. Using mixcr v2.1.11, UMI consensuses were aligned to TRA and TRB V and J templates and then assembled into clonotypes. A clonotype was counted as expanded or contracted only if both edgeR and NoisET called the change significant, with noise models trained on biological replicates. edgeR calls used a false discovery rate-adjusted p below 0.01 and a log2 fold-change threshold of 1. As an exploratory analysis of dynamics, max-normalized trajectories of the 1000 most abundant clonotypes were examined by PCA with hierarchical clustering. Separately sequenced CD4+ and CD8+ repertoires were used to assign the CD4 or CD8 phenotype of responding clones. The public reads were reprocessed in TCRdb via fastp at Q25 and MiXCR, keeping in-frame beta chains. A single entry per CDR3 protein holds the most common genes and DNA from its merged rows. TCRdb, not the authors, supplied the V and J calls. This sample gives fewer than 40,000 distinct CDR3 sequences in total; roughly 7.2% of them show up just once. The top ten hold approximately 29% of the sample.

This clonotype was observed a handful of times. It lacks a known antigen. The sample holds no much larger clone one base away, and base qualities are not on file. PBMCs were isolated by Ficoll-Paque density gradient centrifugation. V gives up 0 bases and J gives up 10 bases, and the segment between their germline ends measures 13 bases. The CDR3 runs 14 amino acids, cysteine and phenylalanine included. CDR3 DNA is the only sequence kept; it has 42 bases, read in frame from the first base. As encoded in the germline V gene, CDR1 is SGDLS while CDR2 is YYNGEE. The sequence was obtained from a man aged 18 to 29 who had mild COVID-19 (a few samples of this study predate the infection). The sample titles of this study are shuffled in the database, so cell type and time point are left out; the donor was told from shared clones. The specimen sequenced was PBMCs or a T cell subset sorted from them (not recorded which). The receptor chain draws on TRBV9 and TRBJ1-4; TRBD1 is perhaps the D gene, given 5 matching bases. The CDR3 has the sequence CASSVVDQGGKLFF. The bases are TGTGCCAGCAGCGTAGTGGATCAGGGTGGAAAACTGTTTTTT.